This T cell receptor (beta chain) was observed in a study of shared clonotypes between healthy human individuals. Study-wide background: Every donor yielded three CD4 naive, three CD4 memory, two CD8 naive and one CD8 memory plate.

Study outcomes and limitations: Compared with clonotypes that all four donors shared, non-shared clonotypes had lower generation probabilities. Despite large depth, sorted-subset datasets appeared incompletely sequenced.

Note on this clone: Its antigen is not known.

V was trimmed by 3 bases and J by 1 base, leaving 10 bases between them. Germline values: CDR1 MNHEY, CDR2 SMNVEV (reference sequence). The CDR3 runs to 14 residues. CD8 cells regarded as naive lacked CD45RO, were positively chosen for CCR7, and omitted terminally differentiated effector memory CD45RA+ cells. Adult Caucasians living in Nashville, Tennessee made up all of the donors. Using immunoSEQ multiplex PCR, the repertoire was profiled, and TCRdb retains in-frame clones only, with some absent. The data hold about 2.1 million clones, with roughly 95% observed a single time. This receptor was obtained from a man aged 18 to 30 in good health. Some clones in this sample may be carry-over from other donors' samples. The chain uses TRBV27 and TRBJ2-7; D is possibly TRBD2 (6 bases). Sample: naive CD8+ T cells from PBMCs. CDR3 region: CASSFASASYEQYF. The DNA of the CDR3 is TGTGCCAGCAGTTTCGCTAGCGCTTCCTACGAGCAGTACTTC.